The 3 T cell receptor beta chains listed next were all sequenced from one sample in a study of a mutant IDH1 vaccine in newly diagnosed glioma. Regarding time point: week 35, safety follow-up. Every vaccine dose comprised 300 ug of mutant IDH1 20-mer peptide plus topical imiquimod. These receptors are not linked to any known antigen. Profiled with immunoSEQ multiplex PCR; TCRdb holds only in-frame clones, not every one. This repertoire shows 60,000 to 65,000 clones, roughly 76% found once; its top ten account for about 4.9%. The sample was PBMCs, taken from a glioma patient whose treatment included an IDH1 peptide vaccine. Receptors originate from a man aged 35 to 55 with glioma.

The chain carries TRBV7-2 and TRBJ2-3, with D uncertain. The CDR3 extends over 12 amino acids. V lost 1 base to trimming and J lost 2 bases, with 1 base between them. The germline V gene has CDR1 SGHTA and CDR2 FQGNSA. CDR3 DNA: TGTGCCAGCAGCTTAGACACAGATACGCAGTATTTT. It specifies CASSLDTDTQYF.

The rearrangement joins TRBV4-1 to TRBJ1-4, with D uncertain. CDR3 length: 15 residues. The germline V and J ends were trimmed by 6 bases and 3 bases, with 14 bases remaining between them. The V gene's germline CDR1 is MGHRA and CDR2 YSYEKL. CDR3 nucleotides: TGCGCCAGCAGTATCAGAACAGCCGCTAATGAAAAACTGTTTTTT. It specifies CASSIRTAANEKLFF.

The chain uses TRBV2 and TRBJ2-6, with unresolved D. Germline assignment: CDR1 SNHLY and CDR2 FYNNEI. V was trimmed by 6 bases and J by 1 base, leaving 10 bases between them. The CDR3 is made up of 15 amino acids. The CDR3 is CASSVDRSGANVLTF. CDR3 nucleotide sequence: TGTGCCAGCAGCGTGGATCGGTCTGGGGCCAACGTCCTGACTTTC.